The 19 T cell receptor beta chains below were found in one sample sequenced in a study of blood T cell repertoires in COVID-19. Some clones are missing from TCRdb's copy, which holds only in-frame ones; the method was immunoSEQ multiplex PCR. This table holds 40,000 to 50,000 clones, approximately 90% found once. The specimen was peripheral blood. The receptors derive from a man between 45 and 60 years old with active COVID-19.

The CDR3 here is CASSDSRGSYEQYF. The DNA for the CDR3 is TGTGCCAGCAGTGACTCTCGCGGGTCCTACGAGCAGTACTTC. The chain couples TRBV2 to TRBJ2-7; D perhaps matches TRBD2 (5 bases). V lost 3 bases to trimming and J lost 1 base, with 10 bases between them. This CDR3 has 14 amino acids. Germline CDR1 and CDR2: SNHLY and FYNNEI.

The chain recombines TRBV19 with TRBJ1-2, with TRBD1 identical over 10 bases. Germline V gene data show CDR1 as LNHDA and CDR2 as SQIVND (reference sequence). CDR3 length: 14 residues. The ends lost 7 bases at V and 6 bases at J; junction bases unmatched: 8. This chain's CDR3 is CASNTGTGVNGYTF. The CDR3 DNA reads as TGTGCCAGTAATACTGGGACAGGGGTAAATGGCTACACCTTC.

The V call is TRBV28, the J call TRBJ2-5; 10 bases agree with TRBD1. V gave up 6 bases and J gave up 5 bases; unmatched junction bases: 12. Germline CDR1 MDHEN, CDR2 SYDVKM. The CDR3 has 16 residues. This CDR3 is CASSLREDRGWETQYF. CDR3 DNA: TGTGCCAGCAGCCTTAGGGAGGACAGGGGGTGGGAGACCCAGTACTTC.

The chain links TRBV7-3 to TRBJ1-1; D is unresolved. V was pared by 1 base and J by 2 bases, with 11 bases between. The CDR3 is made up of 15 amino acids. Germline-derived CDR1 and CDR2 are SGHTA and FQGTGA. CDR3 bases: TGTGCCAGCAGCTTAATCCCAGGTTTCAACACTGAAGCTTTCTTT. It translates to CASSLIPGFNTEAFF.

The CDR3 protein is CASSLALFTDTQYF. Written as DNA, the CDR3 is TGCGCCAGCAGCTTGGCGCTATTTACAGATACGCAGTATTTT. The chain carries TRBV5-1 and TRBJ2-3; D not resolved. The ends were cut back, 0 bases at V and 3 bases at J, with 8 bases in the middle. This CDR3 contains 14 residues. Germline loops: CDR1 SGHRS, CDR2 YFSETQ.

The gene calls are TRBV3-1 (or the pseudogene TRBV3-2) and TRBJ2-1; 9 bases map to TRBD2. Germline CDR1 is LGHDT and CDR2 is YNNKEL (reference sequence). The V gene end was trimmed by 3 bases and the J gene end by 8 bases; junction bases not matched to a gene: 5. The CDR3 covers 14 residues. CDR3 protein: CASSQAGGYYEQFF. CDR3 DNA: TGTGCCAGCAGCCAGGCGGGAGGGTATTATGAGCAGTTCTTC.

The J gene is TRBJ2-7, the V gene TRBV20-1; no firm D call. Germline values: CDR1 DFQATT, CDR2 SNEGSKA (reference sequence). CDR3 length equals 10 residues. Trimming stripped 5 bases from V and 9 bases from J, with 11 bases between. CDR3 amino acids: CSAPLFGQYF. The CDR3 coding sequence is TGCAGTGCTCCTCTATTCGGGCAGTACTTC.

The rearrangement links TRBV18 to TRBJ2-7; D unresolved. V lost 5 bases, J lost 4 bases, and 12 bases lay in between. In germline, CDR1 is KGHSH, CDR2 LQKENI. This CDR3 comprises 13 residues. The CDR3 protein is CASSVLNRYEQYF. The CDR3 nucleotides are TGTGCCAGCTCAGTACTTAACAGATACGAGCAGTACTTC.

The chain has TRBV19 and TRBJ2-5; D uncertain. Trimming pared 4 bases from V and 2 bases from J, leaving 5 bases between. This CDR3 has 12 residues. The V gene's germline CDR1 is LNHDA and CDR2 SQIVND (reference sequence). The DNA for the CDR3 is TGTGCCAGTAGTAACTTTCAAGAGACCCAGTACTTC. Protein product: CASSNFQETQYF.

The chain couples TRBV10-3 to TRBJ2-7; 16 bases line up with TRBD2. Germline CDR1 and CDR2: ENHRY and SYGVKD. The CDR3 sequence is 15 residues long. J lost 7 bases, V lost 2 bases, and 2 bases had no gene match. This CDR3 is CAISERGLAGGEQYF. The CDR3 nucleotides are TGTGCCATCAGTGAGCGGGGACTAGCGGGAGGGGAGCAGTACTTC.

This clone has only a few counts. The chain uses TRBV5-1 and TRBJ1-6; 11 bases align to TRBD1. Germline V gene lookup returns CDR1 SGHRS and CDR2 YFSETQ. The CDR3 has 15 residues. J was trimmed by 10 bases and V by 4 bases; bases with no gene match: 7. The CDR3 loop is CASSVAGQGESPLHF. CDR3 DNA: TGCGCCAGCAGCGTGGCGGGACAGGGGGAATCACCCCTCCACTTT.

This chain uses TRBV10-3 with TRBJ2-5, with 7 bases aligning to TRBD1. Germline CDR1 is ENHRY and CDR2 is SYGVKD. CDR3 length: 13 residues. J was trimmed by 4 bases and V by 7 bases; bases with no gene match: 6. The CDR3 protein is CAINRQGSETQYF. CDR3 coding DNA: TGTGCCATCAATCGACAGGGTTCAGAGACCCAGTACTTC.

The rearrangement uses TRBV2 and TRBJ1-1; TRBD1 matches 7 bases. Germline CDR1 reads SNHLY; CDR2 reads FYNNEI. There are 13 residues in the CDR3. With V trimmed by 7 bases and J by 7 bases, 9 bases remained unmatched. In DNA form, the CDR3 reads TGTGCCAGCAACGGCAGGGGGATGGTTGAAGCTTTCTTT. Its translation is CASNGRGMVEAFF.

In this sample, this clone turned up a few times. V gene TRBV28 combines with J gene TRBJ2-3; perhaps TRBD1 as D (5 bases). V lost 4 bases and J lost 2, with 16 bases in between. CDR1 is MDHEN, CDR2 SYDVKM, per germline. CDR3 size: 16 residues. This CDR3 is CASSSKTAPSTDTQYF. CDR3 in DNA: TGTGCCAGCAGTTCCAAGACAGCCCCCTCCACAGATACGCAGTATTTT. The full variable domain, its missing parts supplied by reference TRBV28 and TRBJ2-3, is DVKVTQSSRYLVKRTGEKVFLECVQDMDHENMFWYRQDPGLGLRLIYFSYDVKMKEKGDIPEGYSVSREKKERFSLILESASTNQTSMYLCASSSKTAPSTDTQYFGPGTRLTVL.

The chain employs TRBV11-2 and TRBJ2-2, with 7 bases aligning to TRBD2. The trim removed 1 base at V and 3 bases at J, leaving 14 bases unmatched. The germline V gene encodes CDR1 SGHAT and CDR2 FQNNGV. This CDR3 is 19 amino acids long. The CDR3 coding sequence is TGTGCCAGCAGCTTAGGGACCATCGGGGGAACTAGCGACACCGGGGAGCTGTTTTTT. It encodes CASSLGTIGGTSDTGELFF.

The chain carries TRBV21-1 and TRBJ2-7; the table's D call, TRBD1, has no DNA check behind it. TRBV21-1 corresponds to a pseudogene. This CDR3 has 14 amino acids. This chain's CDR3 is CASDAGTPAYEQYF. The CDR3, as DNA: TGTGCCAGCGACGCCGGGACACCAGCCTACGAGCAGTACTTC.

This chain links TRBV3-1 (or the pseudogene TRBV3-2) with TRBJ1-5; D call uncertain. The germline CDR1 and CDR2 sequences are LGHDT and YNNKEL (reference sequence). The CDR3 length is 13 residues. V was shortened by 3 bases and J by 4 bases, with 7 bases between the two germline ends. The CDR3 sequence is CASSHSGNQPQHF. The CDR3 DNA is TGTGCCAGCAGCCACAGCGGGAATCAGCCCCAGCATTTT.

J is TRBJ2-7 and V is TRBV6-2 or TRBV6-3; D not resolved. The V and J ends lost 2 bases and 5 bases respectively, with 4 bases between them. Germline assignment: CDR1 MNHEY and CDR2 SVGEGT. CDR3 length: 11 amino acids. The CDR3 region has the DNA TGTGCCAGCAGTTACCCCGACGAGCAGTACTTC. Its protein is CASSYPDEQYF.

The V and J genes are TRBV5-1 and TRBJ2-1, with 9 bases lining up with TRBD2. This CDR3 has 14 amino acids. J gave up 7 bases and V 4 bases, and 6 bases lay outside the gene matches. The germline CDR1 and CDR2 sequences are SGHRS and YFSETQ. The chain's CDR3 is CASSGTSFENEQFF. The CDR3 nucleotides are TGCGCCAGCAGCGGGACTAGCTTCGAGAATGAGCAGTTCTTC.